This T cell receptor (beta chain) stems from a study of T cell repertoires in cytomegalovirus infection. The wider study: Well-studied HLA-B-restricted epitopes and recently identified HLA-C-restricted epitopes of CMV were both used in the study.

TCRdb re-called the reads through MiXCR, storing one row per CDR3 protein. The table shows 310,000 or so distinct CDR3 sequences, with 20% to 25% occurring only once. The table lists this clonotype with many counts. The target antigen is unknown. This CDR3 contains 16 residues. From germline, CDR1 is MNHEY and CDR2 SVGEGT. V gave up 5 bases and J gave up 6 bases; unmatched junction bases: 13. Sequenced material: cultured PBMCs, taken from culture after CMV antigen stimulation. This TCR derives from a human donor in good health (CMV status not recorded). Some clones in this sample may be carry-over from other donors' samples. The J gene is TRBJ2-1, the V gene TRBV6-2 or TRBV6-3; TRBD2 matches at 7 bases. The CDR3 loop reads CASSSGDGPVGNEQFF. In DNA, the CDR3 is TGTGCCAGCAGTAGCGGGGATGGCCCGGTAGGCAATGAGCAGTTCTTC.